This entry concerns a single T cell receptor beta chain. What it recognizes is unknown. This CDR3 is built from 12 residues. Germline CDR1 and CDR2: SGHAT and FQNNGV. Losses at the gene ends were 6 bases for V and 10 bases for J; bases not matched to a gene: 3. This sample was taken from a study of graft-versus-host responses after intestinal transplantation. Across the whole study: Every transplant recipient was induced with anti-thymocyte globulin, then maintained on tacrolimus and steroids for two to three years.

Bone marrow after transplant came from the posterior iliac crest or elsewhere. Using immunoSEQ multiplex PCR, the repertoire was profiled, and TCRdb retains in-frame clones only, with some absent. The sample carries over 60,000 clones, 80% to 95% recorded once. The study's findings and limits: Some GvH clones were seen earlier in gut or blood, suggesting intestinal origin. Allografts from individuals with graft-donor T cell macrochimerism displayed high graft-versus-host to host-versus-graft clonal ratios.

The sequence came from a human patient who received an intestinal transplant, so some T cells may come from the graft donor. V gene TRBV11-2 combines with J gene TRBJ1-4; 9 positions match TRBD1. Sequencing was performed on bone marrow, taken around 730 days after intestinal transplantation. CDR3 DNA: TGTGCCAGCAGTTCGACAGGGGGAAAACTGTTTTTT. Protein product: CASSSTGGKLFF.